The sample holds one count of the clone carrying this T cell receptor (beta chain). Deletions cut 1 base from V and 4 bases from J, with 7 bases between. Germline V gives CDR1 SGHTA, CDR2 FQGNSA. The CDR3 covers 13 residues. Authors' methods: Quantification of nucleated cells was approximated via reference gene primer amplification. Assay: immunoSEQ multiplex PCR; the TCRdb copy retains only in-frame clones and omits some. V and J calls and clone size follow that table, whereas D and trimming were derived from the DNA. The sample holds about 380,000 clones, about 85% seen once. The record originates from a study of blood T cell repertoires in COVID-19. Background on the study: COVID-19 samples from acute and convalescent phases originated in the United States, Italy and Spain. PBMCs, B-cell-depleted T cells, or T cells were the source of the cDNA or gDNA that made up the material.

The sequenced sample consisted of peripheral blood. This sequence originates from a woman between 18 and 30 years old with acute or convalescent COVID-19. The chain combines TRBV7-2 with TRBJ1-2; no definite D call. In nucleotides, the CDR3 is TGTGCCAGCAGCTTAGAGGCGGGCTATGGCTACACCTTC. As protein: CASSLEAGYGYTF.